This record covers a single T cell receptor (beta chain). The CDR3 length is 15 residues. CDR1 MNHEY and CDR2 SVGAGI come from the germline V gene. V lost 0 bases, J lost 7 bases, and 13 bases lay in between. One entry per CDR3 protein results from TCRdb running MiXCR on the RT-PCR reads. The table records around 750,000 distinct CDR3 sequences, about 20% of them present only once. This specimen comes from a study of response to subunit inactivated influenza vaccine. The clonotype originates from a man in his fifties who received an inactivated influenza vaccine. This sequence joins TRBV6-5 and TRBJ1-5; D is undetermined. The sequences come from PBMCs from blood, collected approximately 5 days after vaccination. DNA for the CDR3: TGTGCCAGCAGTTACTCGAGGTTAGGGAACCAGCCCCAGCATTTT. It is translated as CASSYSRLGNQPQHF.